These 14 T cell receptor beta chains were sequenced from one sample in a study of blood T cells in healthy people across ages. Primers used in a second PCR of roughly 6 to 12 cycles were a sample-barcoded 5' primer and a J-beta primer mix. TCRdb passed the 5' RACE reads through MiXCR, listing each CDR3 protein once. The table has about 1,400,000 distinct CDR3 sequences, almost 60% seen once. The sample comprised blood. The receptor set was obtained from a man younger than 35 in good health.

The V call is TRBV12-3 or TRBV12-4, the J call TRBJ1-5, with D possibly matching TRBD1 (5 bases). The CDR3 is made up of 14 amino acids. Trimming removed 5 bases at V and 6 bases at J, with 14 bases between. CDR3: CASSHLQGRQPQHF. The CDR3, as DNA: TGTGCCAGCAGTCACCTCCAGGGCCGTCAGCCCCAGCATTTT.

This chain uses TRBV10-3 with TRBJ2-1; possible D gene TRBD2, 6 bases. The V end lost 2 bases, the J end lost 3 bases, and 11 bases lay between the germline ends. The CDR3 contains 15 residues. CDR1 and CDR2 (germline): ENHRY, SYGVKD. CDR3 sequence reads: CAISEPGLIYNEQFF. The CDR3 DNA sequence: TGTGCCATCAGTGAGCCGGGACTCATCTACAATGAGCAGTTCTTC.

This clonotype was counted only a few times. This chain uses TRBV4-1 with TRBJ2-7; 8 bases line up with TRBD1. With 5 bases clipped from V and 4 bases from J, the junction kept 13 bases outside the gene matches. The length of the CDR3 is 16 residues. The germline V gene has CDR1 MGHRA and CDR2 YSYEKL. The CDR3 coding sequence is TGCGCCAGCAGCGAAAGGCCAGGACAGGGTGTATACGAGCAGTACTTC. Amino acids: CASSERPGQGVYEQYF.

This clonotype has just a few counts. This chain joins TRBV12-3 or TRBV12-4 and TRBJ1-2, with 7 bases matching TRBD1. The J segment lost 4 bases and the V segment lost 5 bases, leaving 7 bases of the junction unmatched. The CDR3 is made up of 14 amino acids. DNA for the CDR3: TGTGCCAGCAGTCCAGGACAGGATGGCTATGGCTACACCTTC. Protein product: CASSPGQDGYGYTF.

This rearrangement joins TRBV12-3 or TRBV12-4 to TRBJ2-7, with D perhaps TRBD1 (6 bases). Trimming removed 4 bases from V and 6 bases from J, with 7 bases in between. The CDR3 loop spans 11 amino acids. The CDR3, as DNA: TGTGCCAGCAGTTCAGGGGCCGAGCAGTACTTC. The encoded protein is CASSSGAEQYF.

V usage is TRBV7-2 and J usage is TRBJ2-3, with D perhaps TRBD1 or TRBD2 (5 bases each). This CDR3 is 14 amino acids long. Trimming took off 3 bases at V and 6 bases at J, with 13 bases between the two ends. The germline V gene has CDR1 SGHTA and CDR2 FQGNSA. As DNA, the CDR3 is TGTGCCAGCAGCTTTGGGGGACGGACGGATACGCAGTATTTT. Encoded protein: CASSFGGRTDTQYF.

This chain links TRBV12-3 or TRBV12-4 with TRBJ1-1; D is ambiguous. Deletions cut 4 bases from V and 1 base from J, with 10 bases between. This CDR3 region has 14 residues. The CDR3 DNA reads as TGTGCCAGCAGTTATAGAGTTCGGAACACTGAAGCTTTCTTT. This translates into CASSYRVRNTEAFF.

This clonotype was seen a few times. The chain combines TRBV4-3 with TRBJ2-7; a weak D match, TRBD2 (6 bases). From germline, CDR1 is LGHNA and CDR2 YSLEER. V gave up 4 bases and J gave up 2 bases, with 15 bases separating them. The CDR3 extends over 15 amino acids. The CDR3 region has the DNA TGCGCCAGCAGCCTGGAGGGTGGACAAACCTACGAGCAGTACTTC. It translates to CASSLEGGQTYEQYF.

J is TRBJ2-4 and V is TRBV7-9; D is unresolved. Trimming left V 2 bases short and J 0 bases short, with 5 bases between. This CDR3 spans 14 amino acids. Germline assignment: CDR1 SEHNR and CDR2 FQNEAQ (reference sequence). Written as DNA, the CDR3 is TGTGCCAGCAGCTTATGGGAAGCCAAAAACATTCAGTACTTC. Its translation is CASSLWEAKNIQYF.

The CDR3 DNA sequence: TGCAGTGCTCCCACGAGGGAAACAGAAAAACTGTTTTTT. Amino acids: CSAPTRETEKLFF. The chain carries TRBV20-1 and TRBJ1-4, with D unclear. This CDR3 comprises 13 residues. The germline gives CDR1 DFQATT, CDR2 SNEGSKA (reference sequence). V lost 5 bases, J lost 8 bases, and 15 bases lay in between.

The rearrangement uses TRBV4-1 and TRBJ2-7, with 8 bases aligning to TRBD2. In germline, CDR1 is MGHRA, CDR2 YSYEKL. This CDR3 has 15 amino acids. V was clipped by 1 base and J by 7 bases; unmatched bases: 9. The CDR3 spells CASSQVAGGPREQYF. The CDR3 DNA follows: TGCGCCAGCAGCCAAGTCGCGGGAGGCCCCCGGGAGCAGTACTTC.

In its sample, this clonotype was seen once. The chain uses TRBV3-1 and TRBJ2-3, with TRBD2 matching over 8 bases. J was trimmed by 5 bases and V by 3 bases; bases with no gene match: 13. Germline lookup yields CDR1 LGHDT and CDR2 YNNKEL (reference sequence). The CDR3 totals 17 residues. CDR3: CASSQGPSTGGLDTQYF. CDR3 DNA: TGTGCCAGCAGCCAGGGACCTAGTACGGGGGGGCTAGATACGCAGTATTTT.

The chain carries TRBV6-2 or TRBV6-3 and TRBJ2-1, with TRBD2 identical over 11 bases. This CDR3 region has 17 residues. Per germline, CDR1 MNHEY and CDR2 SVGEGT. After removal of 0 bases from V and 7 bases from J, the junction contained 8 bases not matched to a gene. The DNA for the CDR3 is TGTGCCAGCAGTTACTCGGACCTAGCGGGAGGTATAAATGAGCAGTTCTTC. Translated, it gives CASSYSDLAGGINEQFF.

CDR3 loop: CASSKGQGANDEQFF. As DNA, the CDR3 is TGTGCCAGCAGCAAGGGACAGGGGGCGAACGATGAGCAGTTCTTC. The V call is TRBV7-9, the J call TRBJ2-1, with 12 bases identical to TRBD1. The CDR3 runs 15 residues. The germline V gene encodes CDR1 SEHNR and CDR2 FQNEAQ (reference sequence). V shed 5 bases and J 8 bases; nucleotides not matched to a gene: 7.